The 18 T cell receptor beta chains presented below share a single source sample, sequenced in a study of HIV-infected children after antiretroviral therapy interruption. The TCR library was built from RNA with a 3' RACE protocol and unique molecular identifiers. Using its own MiXCR run on the 3' RACE reads, TCRdb lists one record per CDR3 protein. Among about 15,000 distinct CDR3 sequences listed, around 3.2% were seen once. As for treatment: PENTA 11 planned treatment interruption arm or continuous ART arm. Sequencing was performed on CD45RA+ CD4+ T cells from PBMCs, taken from a donor given antiretroviral therapy, either interrupted or continuous. Regarding subset: naive CD4+ CD45RA+ CD45RO- T cells. These receptors came from a child aged 2 to 17 with HIV.

This clonotype came up many times. The chain carries TRBV12-3 or TRBV12-4 and TRBJ2-7, with D possibly being TRBD1 or TRBD2 (5 bases each). Between the trimmed V and J ends, which lost 6 bases and 2 bases, there was a span of 14 bases. This CDR3 region has 14 residues. The CDR3 region is CASRGVEPTYEQYF. For the CDR3, the DNA is TGTGCCAGCAGGGGGGTAGAGCCTACCTACGAGCAGTACTTC.

This clonotype was seen repeatedly, ten times or more. The rearrangement joins TRBV3-1 to TRBJ2-5, with unresolved D. V was cut by 1 base and J by 5 bases, with 11 bases left in between. The CDR3 totals 14 residues. Germline V lookup: CDR1 LGHDT, CDR2 YNNKEL (reference sequence). The DNA for the CDR3 is TGTGCCAGCAGCCAAGTCAACAGCGTGGAGACCCAGTACTTC. Protein sequence: CASSQVNSVETQYF.

This chain uses TRBV5-1 with TRBJ2-3; TRBD2 matches 9 bases. Germline assignment: CDR1 SGHRS and CDR2 YFSETQ. This CDR3 spans 16 amino acids. Trimming at V came to 1 base and at J to 2 bases, leaving 5 bases not matched to a gene. The CDR3 DNA reads TGCGCCAGCAGCTTGATAGCGGGGGCGTCCACAGATACGCAGTATTTT. It yields the protein CASSLIAGASTDTQYF.

This chain joins TRBV20-1 and TRBJ2-5; D gene uncertain. The CDR3 covers 11 residues. Germline V gene data show CDR1 as DFQATT and CDR2 as SNEGSKA (reference sequence). V gave up 3 bases and J gave up 4 bases, with 6 bases separating them. CDR3 nucleotide sequence: TGCAGTGCTAGCCACAGAGAGACCCAGTACTTC. Its protein product is CSASHRETQYF.

This clonotype was detected many times. The chain links TRBV4-2 to TRBJ1-2; D possibly corresponds to TRBD1 (5 bases). Germline-derived CDR1 and CDR2 are LGHNA and YNFKEQ. The CDR3 covers 13 residues. The V end lost 0 bases, the J end lost 6 bases, and 8 bases lay between the germline ends. DNA for the CDR3: TGTGCCAGCAGCCAAGATCGGGGGGATGGCTACACCTTC. Translation: CASSQDRGDGYTF.

In its sample, this clonotype was seen many times. The chain recombines TRBV3-1 with TRBJ1-2; D is ambiguous. This CDR3 has 14 amino acids. Germline loops: CDR1 LGHDT, CDR2 YNNKEL (reference sequence). V lost 0 bases and J lost 8, with 13 bases in between. For the CDR3, the DNA is TGTGCCAGCAGCCAAGATGCCGGGTCAACCGGCTACACCTTC. It translates to CASSQDAGSTGYTF.

This clonotype was seen repeatedly, ten times or more. The chain links TRBV19 to TRBJ2-1; no definite D call. Germline assignment: CDR1 LNHDA and CDR2 SQIVND (reference sequence). This CDR3 is built from 15 residues. Deletions cut 2 bases from V and 5 bases from J, with 13 bases between. The CDR3 DNA reads as TGTGCCAGTAGTATATTCACGGAGTCAAACAATGAGCAGTTCTTC. This sequence encodes CASSIFTESNNEQFF.

This clonotype was observed many times. This chain links TRBV2 with TRBJ2-2; possibly TRBD1 for D (6 bases). This CDR3 contains 15 residues. The germline V gene encodes CDR1 SNHLY and CDR2 FYNNEI. The V and J ends lost 4 bases and 1 base respectively, with 10 bases between them. The CDR3 sequence: CASSAQGLNTGELFF. The CDR3 bases are TGTGCCAGCAGTGCCCAGGGGCTGAACACCGGGGAGCTGTTTTTT.

By share of the sample, this clonotype is medium-sized. The chain uses TRBV7-2 and TRBJ2-7; D unresolved. Trimming cost V 5 bases and J 3 bases, with 14 bases left between them. The CDR3 is made up of 14 amino acids. The germline V gene encodes CDR1 SGHTA and CDR2 FQGNSA. CDR3 region: CASSPQDISYEQYF. The CDR3 region has the DNA TGTGCCAGCAGCCCTCAAGACATAAGCTACGAGCAGTACTTC.

This clonotype has at least ten counts. V gene TRBV28 combines with J gene TRBJ2-6; the D gene is possibly TRBD2 (5 bases). CDR1 and CDR2 from the germline V gene are MDHEN and SYDVKM. CDR3 length equals 18 residues. V lost 6 bases and J lost 0, with 18 bases in between. CDR3 sequence (DNA): TGTGCCAGCAGACCCAGTCCCTGGACTGACTCTGGGGCCAACGTCCTGACTTTC. It specifies CASRPSPWTDSGANVLTF.

This clonotype occurred many times. This chain joins TRBV7-3 and TRBJ2-3; 10 bases are a match to TRBD1. The CDR3 consists of 15 residues. Germline V gene data show CDR1 as SGHTA and CDR2 as FQGTGA. After removal of 4 bases from V and 1 base from J, the junction contained 2 bases not matched to a gene. The CDR3 region has the DNA TGTGCCAGCAGCTCTGGGACAGGGGGCACAGATACGCAGTATTTT. It codes for CASSSGTGGTDTQYF.

By share, this clonotype ranks as medium-sized. The V gene is TRBV20-1, the J gene TRBJ1-5; a weak D match, TRBD1 (5 bases). This CDR3 spans 13 amino acids. Trimming took off 5 bases at V and 7 bases at J, with 15 bases between the two ends. CDR1 and CDR2 from the germline V gene are DFQATT and SNEGSKA (reference sequence). The CDR3 DNA is TGCAGTGCTCCTAATGGGGCTGGGCAGCCCCAGCATTTT. Translated: CSAPNGAGQPQHF.

This clonotype was detected many times. The rearrangement joins TRBV29-1 to TRBJ2-1, with 7 bases lining up with TRBD1. The CDR3 sequence is 14 residues long. V dropped 7 bases and J dropped 5; count of bases not matched to a gene: 11. Germline V gene sequence: CDR1 SQVTM, CDR2 ANQGSEA. DNA for the CDR3: TGCAGCGGCAGGACCGGGACAGTAAACAATGAGCAGTTCTTC. Amino acid sequence: CSGRTGTVNNEQFF.

This clonotype appeared many times. The chain employs TRBV28 and TRBJ2-5, with a tentative D call TRBD1 (6 bases). Trimming took 7 bases from V and 0 from J, leaving 6 bases between them. The CDR3 length is 12 residues. Germline V gives CDR1 MDHEN, CDR2 SYDVKM. In DNA form, the CDR3 reads TGTGCCAGCACAGGGGACCAAGAGACCCAGTACTTC. This gives the protein CASTGDQETQYF.

There are many counts of this clonotype. V usage is TRBV28 and J usage is TRBJ1-1; unclear D gene. The germline gives CDR1 MDHEN, CDR2 SYDVKM. Trimming pared 5 bases from V and 6 bases from J, leaving 13 bases between. This CDR3 is 13 amino acids long. The CDR3 region is CASSMGPWPEAFF. The CDR3 DNA reads TGTGCCAGCAGTATGGGCCCCTGGCCTGAAGCTTTCTTT. The variable domain in full, with the rest retrieved from reference TRBV28 and TRBJ1-1, is DVKVTQSSRYLVKRTGEKVFLECVQDMDHENMFWYRQDPGLGLRLIYFSYDVKMKEKGDIPEGYSVSREKKERFSLILESASTNQTSMYLCASSMGPWPEAFFGQGTRLTVV.

Many counts were recorded for this clonotype. The rearrangement links TRBV30 to TRBJ1-1; 8 nucleotides line up with TRBD1. CDR3 size: 11 residues. The ends lost 3 bases at V and 6 bases at J; junction bases unmatched: 0. The V gene's germline CDR1 is GTSNPN and CDR2 SVGIG (reference sequence). CDR3 in amino acids: CAWRGQAEAFF. The DNA for the CDR3 is TGTGCCTGGAGGGGACAGGCTGAAGCTTTCTTT.

This clonotype is judged medium-sized. This chain uses TRBV28 with TRBJ2-5, with D unclear. The CDR3 loop spans 12 amino acids. From germline, CDR1 is MDHEN and CDR2 SYDVKM. The ends were cut back, 4 bases at V and 1 base at J, with 4 bases in the middle. CDR3 DNA sequence: TGTGCCAGCAGTTCAACCCAAGAGACCCAGTACTTC. Protein sequence: CASSSTQETQYF.

This clonotype was seen repeatedly, ten times or more. As DNA, the CDR3 is TGTGCCAGCAGTTTACGGGAAGATACGCAGTATTTT. The encoded protein is CASSLREDTQYF. The V gene is TRBV12-3 or TRBV12-4, the J gene TRBJ2-3; a possible D gene is TRBD2 (5 bases). The CDR3 has 12 residues. With 2 bases removed from V and 5 bases from J, the gap between germline ends came to 5 bases.